These 14 T cell receptor beta chains were sequenced from one sample in a study of T cells in Graves' hyperthyroidism and ophthalmopathy. RNA transcripts served as the template for amplifying TCR beta CDR3 regions. TCR CDR3 underwent first-round RT-PCR with the HTBI primer set. TCRdb fed the multiplex PCR reads into MiXCR, producing one record per CDR3 protein. The data hold 500,000 to 600,000 distinct CDR3 sequences, with over 15% observed a single time. The sequenced sample consisted of blood. Receptor source: a woman under 30 with Graves' hyperthyroidism.

In this sample, this clonotype turned up many times. The V and J genes are TRBV6-4 and TRBJ2-2, with 10 bases fitting TRBD2. The trim removed 1 base at V and 1 base at J, leaving 0 bases unmatched. CDR3 length: 16 residues. CDR1 and CDR2 from the germline V gene are MRHNA and SNTAGT. Here the CDR3 DNA reads TGTGCCAGCAGTGACTGGACTAGCGGGAACACCGGGGAGCTGTTTTTT. Amino acids: CASSDWTSGNTGELFF.

This clonotype appeared many times. The chain uses TRBV30 and TRBJ1-1; D is undetermined. V lost 1 base and J 8 bases, leaving 8 bases between the germline ends. Looked up from germline, CDR1 is GTSNPN and CDR2 is SVGIG (reference sequence). The CDR3 has 11 amino acids. The CDR3 protein is CAWSGEGEAFF. CDR3 DNA sequence: TGTGCCTGGAGTGGTGAAGGAGAAGCTTTCTTT.

The sample holds many counts of this clonotype. The genes are TRBV12-3 or TRBV12-4 and TRBJ2-5; D gene unclear. This CDR3 region has 12 residues. V was shortened by 6 bases and J by 1 base, with 6 bases between the two germline ends. The CDR3: CASRRIQETQYF. The CDR3 DNA is TGTGCCAGCAGACGGATCCAAGAGACCCAGTACTTC.

In its sample, this clonotype was seen many times. The chain uses TRBV5-1 and TRBJ2-3, with 11 positions matching TRBD2. The germline V gene has CDR1 SGHRS and CDR2 YFSETQ. V lost 3 bases and J lost 2; bases outside the gene matches: 8. The CDR3 is 17 amino acids. The CDR3, as DNA: TGCGCCAGCAGCTCGCCTCGACTAGCGGGAAACACAGATACGCAGTATTTT. It is translated as CASSSPRLAGNTDTQYF.

This clonotype occurred a few times. V and J are TRBV7-2 and TRBJ2-2, with 10 bases aligning to TRBD2. CDR1 SGHTA and CDR2 FQGNSA come from the germline V gene. J was trimmed by 6 bases and V by 4 bases; bases with no gene match: 8. The CDR3 covers 16 residues. This CDR3 is CASSYRAGGPPGELFF. The CDR3 DNA sequence: TGTGCCAGCAGCTACCGAGCGGGAGGGCCGCCCGGGGAGCTGTTTTTT.

This clonotype showed up just a few times. V is TRBV19 and J is TRBJ1-5; 8 bases are shared with TRBD1. J gave up 5 bases and V 6 bases, and 3 bases lay outside the gene matches. CDR3 length: 13 amino acids. The germline V gene has CDR1 LNHDA and CDR2 SQIVND (reference sequence). The CDR3 coding sequence is TGTGCCAGTAGGGACAGGGACCATCAGCCCCAGCATTTT. Its protein product is CASRDRDHQPQHF.

This clonotype was recorded at least ten times. V and J are TRBV12-3 or TRBV12-4 and TRBJ2-5, with D hard to call. With 6 bases removed from V and 5 bases from J, the gap between germline ends came to 13 bases. The CDR3 sequence is 13 residues long. The CDR3 loop is CASSRRYRETQYF. The CDR3 bases are TGTGCCAGCAGCCGACGGTATCGCGAGACCCAGTACTTC.

This clonotype was recorded at least ten times. This chain connects TRBV24-1 to TRBJ2-1; no clear D. Between the trimmed V and J ends, which lost 1 base and 2 bases, there was a span of 11 bases. Germline V CDR1 and CDR2: KGHDR, SFDVKD. The CDR3 contains 16 residues. CDR3 region: CATSDFPSATYNEQFF. Here the CDR3 DNA reads TGTGCCACCAGTGATTTCCCCTCGGCCACCTACAATGAGCAGTTCTTC.

This clonotype was recorded a few times. The rearrangement joins TRBV3-1 to TRBJ2-2, with unresolved D. This CDR3 is built from 12 residues. Germline V gene lookup returns CDR1 LGHDT and CDR2 YNNKEL (reference sequence). V was trimmed by 1 base and J by 11 bases, leaving 8 bases between them. The CDR3 DNA sequence: TGTGCCAGCAGCCAAGGACCCGCCGAGCTGTTTTTT. It codes for CASSQGPAELFF.

This clonotype was recorded many times. The chain links TRBV11-1 to TRBJ2-7, with D perhaps assigned TRBD1 or TRBD2 (5 bases each). Germline V lookup: CDR1 SGHAT, CDR2 FQDESV (reference sequence). This CDR3 is built from 13 residues. Trimming stripped 3 bases from V and 4 bases from J, with 10 bases between. The CDR3, as DNA: TGTGCCAGCAGCTTGAGGGGCGGGTACGAGCAGTACTTC. It translates to CASSLRGGYEQYF.

Turning to this clonotype: This may be a read error, as it is one base from a much larger clone. The rearrangement joins TRBV7-9 to TRBJ2-7, with D unclear. Per the germline V gene, CDR1 is SEHNR and CDR2 is FQNEAQ (reference sequence). The CDR3 runs 15 residues. CDR3 amino acids: CARSLRGAHNYEQYF. Written as DNA, the CDR3 is TGTGCCAGGAGCTTAAGAGGTGCCCACAACTACGAGCAGTACTTC.

This clonotype appeared a single time. An end of the junction differs from the germline gene, which may be a read error. V is TRBV20-1 and J is TRBJ2-3; TRBD2 matches 9 bases. The CDR3 runs to 16 residues. Per the germline V gene, CDR1 is DFQATT and CDR2 is SNEGSKA (reference sequence). In DNA, the CDR3 is TGCAGTGCTAGCGAGTGGGGACTAGCAGACACAGATACACAGTATTTT. Translating gives CSASEWGLADTDTQYF.

CDR3 sequence: CASSPKFGSPSGNTIYF. The CDR3 coding sequence is TGTGCCAGCAGCCCCAAATTCGGTTCCCCCTCTGGAAACACCATATATTTT. The rearrangement links TRBV9 to TRBJ1-3; no reliable D call. The CDR3 covers 17 residues. V lost 4 bases to trimming and J lost 0 bases, with 17 bases between them. The V gene's germline CDR1 is SGDLS and CDR2 YYNGEE.

The chain joins TRBV6-1 to TRBJ2-7; tentative D call: TRBD2 (6 bases). The CDR3 contains 15 residues. Germline CDR1 reads MNHNS; CDR2 reads SASEGT. Trimming pared 6 bases from V and 4 bases from J, leaving 19 bases between. The CDR3 coding sequence is TGTGCCAGCAGCCCCCCAGCGGGCCTAGCTTACGAGCAGTACTTC. Its translation: CASSPPAGLAYEQYF.